These 25 T cell receptor beta chains were all obtained from the same sample, sequenced in a study of CD8 T cells in Susac syndrome. Reverse transcription used roughly 0.45 to 1 ug RNA and random hexamers. A single record per CDR3 protein comes from TCRdb applying MiXCR to the immunoSEQ multiplex PCR reads. Among 190,000 or so distinct CDR3 sequences listed, just under 95% were seen once. Sequencing was done on a sample of CD4+ T cells from PBMCs. Receptors originate from a human donor with multiple sclerosis.

The chain couples TRBV3-1 to TRBJ1-1; 7 nucleotides align to TRBD1. The CDR3 spans 17 residues. Germline V gene sequence: CDR1 LGHDT, CDR2 YNNKEL (reference sequence). Trimming took 2 bases from V and 6 from J; bases not matched to a gene: 15. As DNA, the CDR3 is TGTGCCAGCAGCCAAAGCCTACAGGGGTCGGTATTCGCTGAAGCTTTCTTT. Its translation is CASSQSLQGSVFAEAFF. Full variable domain (rest looked up from reference TRBV3-1 and TRBJ1-1): DTAVSQTPKYLVTQMGNDKSIKCEQNLGHDTMYWYKQDSKKFLKIMFSYNNKELIINETVPNRFSPKSPDKAHLNLHINSLELGDSAVYFCASSQSLQGSVFAEAFFGQGTRLTVV.

V usage is TRBV9 and J usage is TRBJ2-3, with TRBD2 matching over 7 bases. CDR3 size: 15 residues. V dropped 3 bases and J dropped 2; count of bases not matched to a gene: 6. Germline assignment: CDR1 SGDLS and CDR2 YYNGEE. The CDR3 bases are TGTGCCAGCAGCGCGAGCGGGGTGTCCACAGATACGCAGTATTTT. Its protein product is CASSASGVSTDTQYF.

The rearrangement links TRBV9 to TRBJ2-6, with 8 bases aligning to TRBD1. The germline gives CDR1 SGDLS, CDR2 YYNGEE. This CDR3 comprises 19 residues. V was clipped by 3 bases and J by 4 bases; unmatched bases: 15. CDR3 amino acids: CASSAGVGDRPMGANVLTF. The CDR3 DNA reads as TGTGCCAGCAGCGCGGGAGTCGGGGACAGGCCCATGGGGGCCAACGTCCTGACTTTC.

V gene TRBV27 combines with J gene TRBJ2-7; 8 bases line up with TRBD1. This CDR3 region has 15 residues. The ends lost 2 bases at V and 2 bases at J; junction bases unmatched: 5. Germline lookup yields CDR1 MNHEY and CDR2 SMNVEV (reference sequence). CDR3 amino acids: CASSLTDRVPYEQYF. DNA of the CDR3: TGTGCCAGCAGTTTAACGGACAGGGTACCCTACGAGCAGTACTTC.

The rearrangement joins TRBV4-2 to TRBJ2-2, with D perhaps matching TRBD1 (7 bases). CDR1 and CDR2 (germline): LGHNA, YNFKEQ. CDR3 length equals 17 residues. V lost 0 bases and J lost 4, with 15 bases in between. CDR3 residues: CASSQDMRQGLTGELFF. The CDR3 DNA reads as TGTGCCAGCAGCCAAGATATGCGACAGGGACTCACCGGGGAGCTGTTTTTT.

V and J are TRBV15 and TRBJ2-5; TRBD2 matches at 12 bases. The CDR3 consists of 17 residues. Germline CDR1 reads LNHNV; CDR2 reads YYDKDF (reference sequence). With V trimmed by 6 bases and J by 4 bases, 12 bases remained unmatched. CDR3 amino acids: CATSTLRTSGVGETQYF. The CDR3 region has the DNA TGTGCCACCAGTACGTTGAGGACTAGCGGGGTAGGAGAGACCCAGTACTTC.

This clonotype appeared once. The chain has TRBV7-6 and TRBJ2-7, with a possible D match to TRBD1 (6 bases). Germline loops: CDR1 SGHVS, CDR2 FNYEAQ. This CDR3 comprises 17 residues. The germline V and J ends were trimmed by 1 base and 7 bases, with 23 bases remaining between them. The CDR3 loop reads CASSLGPLQGVMGEQYV. CDR3 DNA: TGTGCCAGCAGCTTAGGCCCTTTACAGGGTGTTATGGGTGAGCAGTACGTC.

This sequence joins TRBV29-1 and TRBJ1-2, with a tentative D call TRBD1 (5 bases). CDR1 is SQVTM, CDR2 ANQGSEA, per germline. The germline V and J ends were trimmed by 7 bases and 3 bases, with 12 bases remaining between them. CDR3 length: 12 amino acids. CDR3 sequence reads: CSGGPVDYGYTF. Here the CDR3 DNA reads TGCAGCGGGGGACCGGTGGACTATGGCTACACCTTC.

In this sample, this clonotype turned up once. This chain links TRBV19 with TRBJ2-5, with 11 positions matching TRBD2. V trimming: 8 bases; J trimming: 1 base; junction bases outside the gene matches: 6. This CDR3 has 15 residues. Germline V CDR1 and CDR2: LNHDA, SQIVND (reference sequence). CDR3 DNA sequence: TGTGCCAGTCAAAGACTAGCGGGGCCCCAAGAGACCCAGTACTTC. This codes for CASQRLAGPQETQYF.

This chain uses TRBV18 with TRBJ1-5; D is possibly TRBD1 (6 bases). The germline gives CDR1 KGHSH, CDR2 LQKENI. The CDR3 totals 13 residues. V dropped 6 bases and J dropped 4 bases, with 10 bases sitting between them. CDR3 in amino acids: CASSPDRNQPQHF. CDR3 nucleotide sequence: TGTGCCAGCTCTCCCGACAGGAATCAGCCCCAGCATTTT.

The chain combines TRBV29-1 with TRBJ2-7; 8 nucleotides agree with TRBD1. Germline-derived CDR1 and CDR2 are SQVTM and ANQGSEA. V shed 6 bases and J 6 bases; nucleotides not matched to a gene: 13. The CDR3 consists of 14 residues. The chain's CDR3 is CSVGIQGDGVEQYF. CDR3 nucleotides: TGCAGCGTGGGCATACAGGGGGATGGAGTCGAGCAGTACTTC.

CDR3 nucleotides: TGCAGTGCTAGAGTGGCAGGCTCCTACAATGAGCAGTTCTTC. Residues: CSARVAGSYNEQFF. The J gene is TRBJ2-1, the V gene TRBV20-1; D is unclear. The V end lost 1 base, the J end lost 0 bases, and 7 bases lay between the germline ends. In germline, CDR1 is DFQATT, CDR2 SNEGSKA (reference sequence). The CDR3 totals 14 residues.

This clonotype showed up just once. The chain recombines TRBV6-1 with TRBJ2-5; D is uncertain. Germline CDR1 and CDR2: MNHNS and SASEGT. The CDR3 runs to 13 residues. Trimming removed 7 bases at V and 5 bases at J, with 14 bases between. CDR3 sequence (DNA): TGTGCCAGCATCCGGGCCTTCTCGGAGACCCAGTACTTC. Amino acid sequence: CASIRAFSETQYF.

The CDR3 loop reads CSVGRGGPTDTQYF. Here the CDR3 DNA reads TGCAGCGTTGGCAGGGGAGGTCCCACAGATACGCAGTATTTT. The chain is built from TRBV29-1 and TRBJ2-3; D may match TRBD1 or TRBD2 (6 bases each). Per the germline V gene, CDR1 is SQVTM and CDR2 is ANQGSEA. Trimming took 4 bases from V and 2 from J, leaving 13 bases between them. CDR3 length: 14 residues.

This chain joins TRBV14 and TRBJ1-1, with unresolved D. The CDR3 spans 16 residues. In germline, CDR1 is SGHDN, CDR2 FVKESK. With 0 bases removed from V and 1 base from J, the gap between germline ends came to 12 bases. CDR3 nucleotides: TGTGCCAGCAGCCAAGATATGGGCACCACGAACACTGAAGCTTTCTTT. Translated, it gives CASSQDMGTTNTEAFF.

The rearrangement uses TRBV20-1 and TRBJ2-3, with D possibly being TRBD2 (5 bases). The CDR3 length is 17 residues. The V end was cut by 3 bases, the J end by 1 base, with 20 bases between. Per the germline V gene, CDR1 is DFQATT and CDR2 is SNEGSKA (reference sequence). CDR3 coding DNA: TGCAGTGCTAGGAGTTTTGCCACGGTCGGGGGCACAGATACGCAGTATTTT. It encodes CSARSFATVGGTDTQYF.

The J gene is TRBJ2-2, the V gene TRBV19, with D maybe TRBD2 (6 bases). V lost 3 bases and J lost 6, with 14 bases in between. The CDR3 loop spans 15 amino acids. CDR1 LNHDA and CDR2 SQIVND come from the germline V gene (reference sequence). CDR3 sequence: CASSISRLVPGELFF. Written as DNA, the CDR3 is TGTGCCAGTAGTATCTCGCGACTAGTCCCCGGGGAGCTGTTTTTT.

CDR3 region: CASSPVGGSVYNEQFF. The CDR3 DNA follows: TGTGCCAGCTCACCCGTGGGGGGGAGCGTCTACAATGAGCAGTTCTTC. The chain links TRBV18 to TRBJ2-1, with 7 bases identical to TRBD2. The CDR3 loop spans 16 amino acids. Germline trimming cut 3 bases from V and 3 bases from J; bases unmatched to any gene: 8. Germline V gene lookup returns CDR1 KGHSH and CDR2 LQKENI.

This chain uses TRBV20-1 with TRBJ2-1, with 10 bases that match TRBD2. From germline, CDR1 is DFQATT and CDR2 SNEGSKA (reference sequence). V was pared by 3 bases and J by 5 bases, with 7 bases of the junction left unmatched. This CDR3 region has 15 residues. This CDR3 is CSARGPAGGDNEQFF. The CDR3 DNA sequence: TGCAGTGCTAGGGGCCCAGCGGGGGGGGACAATGAGCAGTTCTTC.

The count of this clonotype is one. V and J are TRBV7-6 and TRBJ1-2; no clear D gene. The length of the CDR3 is 16 residues. Germline assignment: CDR1 SGHVS and CDR2 FNYEAQ. V was shortened by 0 bases and J by 8 bases, with 19 bases between the two germline ends. The CDR3, as DNA: TGTGCCAGCAGCTTAGCACCGCACGGGCCGGTTGGGGGCTACACCTTC. It specifies CASSLAPHGPVGGYTF.

V gene TRBV12-3 or TRBV12-4 combines with J gene TRBJ1-3; TRBD1 might be the D (6 bases). Trimming left V 7 bases short and J 5 bases short, with 12 bases between. The CDR3 covers 13 residues. CDR3 loop: CASNREPRNTIYF. The CDR3 DNA follows: TGTGCCAGCAACAGGGAGCCCAGAAACACCATATATTTT.

This chain joins TRBV9 and TRBJ2-2; D unclear. CDR1 is SGDLS and CDR2 is YYNGEE in the germline V gene. The length of the CDR3 is 13 residues. Trimming removed 3 bases from V and 4 bases from J, with 7 bases in between. The CDR3 here is CASSGVGTGELFF. CDR3 bases: TGTGCCAGCAGCGGGGTCGGCACCGGGGAGCTGTTTTTT.

V usage is TRBV9 and J usage is TRBJ1-1; 8 bases are shared with TRBD1. Germline CDR1 and CDR2: SGDLS and YYNGEE. The CDR3 consists of 13 residues. J lost 10 bases, V lost 3 bases, and 8 bases had no gene match. The CDR3 loop reads CASSADRAGPAFF. CDR3 coding DNA: TGTGCCAGCAGCGCGGACAGGGCCGGCCCAGCTTTCTTT.

This clonotype was recorded only once. The CDR3 nucleotides read TGTGCCAGCAGCTTAGTGTCGGACCCTACAGATACGCAGTATTTT. Its translation is CASSLVSDPTDTQYF. The rearrangement uses TRBV7-2 and TRBJ2-3; D ambiguous. V was shortened by 1 base and J by 3 bases, with 11 bases between the two germline ends. The germline gives CDR1 SGHTA, CDR2 FQGNSA. The CDR3 covers 15 residues.

As DNA, the CDR3 is TGCAGTGCTAGGGCTAGCGGGGGGGCGGACATTCAGTACTTC. It is translated as CSARASGGADIQYF. This chain connects TRBV20-1 to TRBJ2-4; 12 bases map to TRBD2. Germline-derived CDR1 and CDR2 are DFQATT and SNEGSKA (reference sequence). There are 14 residues in the CDR3. V dropped 3 bases and J dropped 8; count of bases not matched to a gene: 5.